This T cell receptor beta chain was profiled in a study of CD8 T cells in Susac syndrome. In the study overall: Each patient with Susac syndrome, at the time of blood draw, was therapy-naive, on corticosteroids, or on intravenous immunoglobulin alone.

The study, taken as a whole, reports: In TEMRA cells and active patients, CD8+ clonal expansion in Susac reached its peak.

CDR3 length equals 14 residues. Deletions cut 6 bases from V and 2 bases from J, with 13 bases between. With random hexamers, reverse transcription was performed on about 0.45 to 1 ug of RNA. TCRdb re-called the immunoSEQ multiplex PCR reads with MiXCR, one entry per CDR3 protein. The sample yields approximately 49,000 distinct CDR3 sequences, more than 85% seen once. For this clonotype: Its antigen is currently unknown.

This clonotype was sampled from a human donor with Susac syndrome. The chain uses TRBV12-3 or TRBV12-4 and TRBJ1-1; possibly TRBD1 for D (5 bases). Sequences were obtained from CD8+ T cells from PBMCs. The CDR3 DNA follows: TGTGCCAGCAGATACGGGGGACGAAACACTGAAGCTTTCTTT. It specifies CASRYGGRNTEAFF.